These T cell receptor beta chains were read from a single sample in a study of blood T cell repertoires in COVID-19. Libraries were prepared by immunoSEQ multiplex PCR; TCRdb keeps only in-frame clonotypes and omits some of them. The sample lists 40,000 to 45,000 clones; approximately 90% were seen once. Sequenced input: peripheral blood. The origin of the receptors is a man aged 50-59 years with COVID-19, enrolled during active disease. Each CDR3 is given with its conserved first and last residue. Each record gives: CDR3 length, clone size, J gene, D gene, V gene, CDR3 protein, CDR3 DNA. A D gene is named only where the DNA matches it firmly. Size is omitted from some rows. Given values are once, few, many or a class for expanded clones.

>13|NA|TRBJ2-1|NA|TRBV2
CASRPTSFNEQFF
TGTGCCAGCAGACCCACTAGTTTCAATGAGCAGTTCTTC
>15|NA|TRBJ1-1|TRBD1|TRBV11-2
CASSFFHGQGSEAFF
TGTGCCAGCAGCTTTTTCCATGGACAGGGTTCTGAAGCTTTCTTT
>13|NA|TRBJ2-7|TRBD1|TRBV2
CASRRTGPHEQYF
TGTGCCAGCAGAAGGACAGGGCCCCACGAGCAGTACTTC
>14|NA|TRBJ1-3|NA|TRBV18
CASSPALQGNTIYF
TGTGCCAGCTCACCAGCCCTACAGGGAAACACCATATATTTT
>15|NA|TRBJ2-1|NA|TRBV7-9
CASSLGQGPYNEQFF
TGTGCCAGCAGCTTAGGGCAGGGCCCCTACAATGAGCAGTTCTTC
>14|NA|TRBJ2-1|TRBD2|TRBV10-2
CASRTTSGREFQFF
TGCGCCAGCAGGACGACTAGCGGGAGAGAGTTCCAGTTCTTC
>13|NA|TRBJ1-1|NA|TRBV14
CASSLGNSPEAFF
TGTGCCAGCAGCCTCGGTAACTCGCCTGAAGCTTTCTTT
>12|few|TRBJ1-1|NA|TRBV7-2
CASSSRREEAFF
TGTGCCAGCAGCTCCAGACGGGAGGAAGCTTTCTTT
>16|NA|TRBJ2-2|TRBD1|TRBV7-9
CASSDSTRGQTGELFF
TGTGCCAGCAGCGATAGTACCAGGGGACAGACCGGGGAGCTGTTTTTT
>15|NA|TRBJ2-7|NA|TRBV14
CASSQGGQGTYEQYF
TGTGCCAGCAGCCAAGGTGGCCAGGGGACCTACGAGCAGTACTTC
>15|NA|TRBJ2-5|NA|TRBV5-1
CASSLASRSQETQYF
TGCGCCAGCAGCTTGGCCAGTAGGAGTCAAGAGACCCAGTACTTC
>14|NA|TRBJ1-5|TRBD1|TRBV19
CASITTGGHQPQHF
TGTGCCAGTATCACAACAGGGGGCCATCAGCCCCAGCATTTT
>15|NA|TRBJ2-7|NA|TRBV6-5
CASSYSGTVTYEQYF
TGTGCCAGCAGTTACTCCGGGACTGTCACCTACGAGCAGTACTTC
>22|NA|TRBJ2-1|NA|TRBV21-1
CASPTQTRTSGQLLSSYNEQFF
TGTGCCAGCCCTACCCAGACCCGGACTAGCGGTCAGTTGTTAAGCTCCTACAATGAGCAGTTCTTC
>14|NA|TRBJ2-1|TRBD2|TRBV3-1/TRBV3-2
CASSQSAGESEQFF
TGTGCCAGCAGCCAAAGTGCGGGAGAGAGTGAGCAGTTCTTC
>16|NA|TRBJ2-7|TRBD1|TRBV4-2
CASSRGQGALPYEQYF
TGTGCCAGCAGCCGGGGACAGGGGGCCTTACCCTACGAGCAGTACTTC
>14|NA|TRBJ1-5|NA|TRBV6-1
CASSERRGIQPQHF
TGTGCCAGCAGTGAAAGAAGGGGAATCCAGCCCCAGCATTTT
>14|NA|TRBJ1-2|NA|TRBV5-4
CASSKAGLDLGYTF
TGTGCCAGCAGCAAAGCAGGGCTCGATTTAGGCTACACCTTC
>15|NA|TRBJ2-7|TRBD2|TRBV19
CASRYSAGLAYEQYF
TGTGCCAGTAGGTATTCTGCGGGACTAGCCTACGAGCAGTACTTC
>17|NA|TRBJ2-1|TRBD2|TRBV7-6
CASSLGASGDHYNEQFF
TGTGCCAGCAGCTTAGGGGCTAGCGGGGATCACTACAATGAGCAGTTCTTC
>16|NA|TRBJ2-5|TRBD2|TRBV5-4
CASSLKASGGRETQYF
TGTGCCAGCAGCTTGAAAGCTAGCGGAGGGAGAGAGACCCAGTACTTC
>15|NA|TRBJ2-7|NA|TRBV11-2
CASSLAVTGTYEQYF
TGTGCCAGCAGCTTAGCCGTGACGGGTACCTACGAGCAGTACTTC
>15|NA|TRBJ2-7|TRBD1|TRBV14
CASSQGQGRSYEQYF
TGTGCCAGCAGCCAAGGACAGGGGCGCTCCTACGAGCAGTACTTC
>15|NA|TRBJ2-1|TRBD2|TRBV5-1
CASKTLAGGPNEQFF
TGCGCCAGCAAAACATTAGCGGGAGGGCCGAATGAGCAGTTCTTC
>16|NA|TRBJ1-2|NA|TRBV6-1
CASSGSAARGSYGYTF
TGTGCCAGCAGTGGGAGTGCAGCTAGGGGGTCATATGGCTACACCTTC
>13|NA|TRBJ1-2|NA|TRBV12-3/TRBV12-4
CASSLIQGHGYTF
TGTGCCAGCAGTTTAATCCAGGGGCATGGCTACACCTTC
>13|once|TRBJ1-2|NA|TRBV12-3/TRBV12-4
CASSLSGYYGYTF
TGTGCCAGCAGTTTATCGGGTTACTATGGCTACACCTTC
>13|NA|TRBJ1-1|NA|TRBV28
CASSLVRNTEAFF
TGTGCCAGCAGTTTAGTGCGGAACACTGAAGCTTTCTTT
>13|NA|TRBJ2-5|NA|TRBV6-5
CASRISGKETQYF
TGTGCCAGCAGAATATCAGGAAAAGAGACCCAGTACTTC
>14|NA|TRBJ1-2|NA|TRBV9
CASSVTGHPDGYTF
TGTGCCAGCAGCGTAACGGGACACCCAGATGGCTACACCTTC
>14|once|TRBJ2-3|NA|TRBV10-3
CAISEWEGTDTQYF
TGTGCCATCAGTGAGTGGGAGGGCACAGATACGCAGTATTTT
>15|NA|TRBJ1-2|NA|TRBV13
CASSLESGVNYGYTF
TGTGCCAGCAGCTTAGAATCGGGAGTTAACTATGGCTACACCTTC
>14|NA|TRBJ1-2|NA|TRBV7-3
CASSPKATAYGYTF
TGTGCCAGCAGCCCGAAGGCCACAGCTTATGGCTACACCTTC
>16|NA|TRBJ1-1|NA|TRBV15
CATSRVSPAENTEAFF
TGTGCCACCAGCAGAGTATCCCCCGCGGAGAACACTGAAGCTTTCTTT
>11|NA|TRBJ1-1|NA|TRBV2
CASGQNTEAFF
TGTGCCAGCGGCCAGAACACTGAAGCTTTCTTT
>13|few|TRBJ2-7|NA|TRBV7-9
CASSILLGREQYF
TGTGCCAGCAGCATTCTTCTGGGGCGCGAGCAGTACTTC
>15|NA|TRBJ1-4|TRBD1|TRBV7-9
CASSDGTGGSEKLFF
TGTGCCAGCAGCGACGGGACAGGCGGTTCCGAAAAACTGTTTTTT
>14|NA|TRBJ1-1|NA|TRBV5-5
CASRQQGEWTEAFF
TGTGCCAGCAGACAACAGGGCGAGTGGACTGAAGCTTTCTTT
>16|NA|TRBJ2-7|TRBD1|TRBV3-1/TRBV3-2
CASSRQGTLRTYEQYF
TGTGCCAGCAGCCGACAGGGGACCCTTAGAACCTACGAGCAGTACTTC
>16|NA|TRBJ2-1|TRBD2|TRBV5-1
CASSLVGLAGYNEQFF
TGCGCCAGCAGCTTGGTGGGACTAGCGGGGTACAATGAGCAGTTCTTC
>14|NA|TRBJ1-5|TRBD1|TRBV19
CASDDRGRHQPQHF
TGTGCCAGTGACGACAGGGGGCGGCATCAGCCCCAGCATTTT
>14|NA|TRBJ1-1|TRBD1|TRBV19
CASRATAGGTEAFF
TGTGCCAGTAGGGCTACGGCAGGGGGCACTGAAGCTTTCTTT
>14|NA|TRBJ1-1|NA|TRBV7-2
CASSLSPENTEAFF
TGTGCCAGCAGCTTATCCCCAGAGAACACTGAAGCTTTCTTT
>15|NA|TRBJ1-3|NA|TRBV18
CASSPVLTGGNTIYF
TGTGCCAGCTCACCTGTATTGACGGGGGGAAACACCATATATTTT
>13|NA|TRBJ2-3|NA|TRBV9
CASSPISTDTQYF
TGTGCCAGCAGCCCCATTAGCACAGATACGCAGTATTTT